This T cell receptor (beta chain) was profiled in a study of blood T cell repertoires in COVID-19. Background on the study: Donors in the United States, Italy and Spain gave samples during acute or convalescent COVID-19.

Profiled with immunoSEQ multiplex PCR; TCRdb holds only in-frame clones, not every one. The sample shows about 35,000 clones, approximately 91% of them seen only once. The CDR3 sequence is 15 residues long. V was pared by 6 bases and J by 4 bases, with 11 bases of the junction left unmatched. Germline loops: CDR1 LNHDA, CDR2 SQIVND (reference sequence). The receptor was derived from a man in his fifties or sixties with active COVID-19. The sequencing sample was made of peripheral blood. The rearrangement uses TRBV19 and TRBJ2-5; 7 positions agree with TRBD1. CDR3 amino acids: CASRDRAEKLETQYF. Here the CDR3 DNA reads TGTGCCAGTAGAGACAGGGCAGAAAAGTTAGAGACCCAGTACTTC.